The 19 T cell receptor beta chains presented below share a single source sample, sequenced in a study of identifying expanded T cells in peripheral blood. Only in-frame clones appear in the TCRdb table, and some are missing; sequencing was by immunoSEQ multiplex PCR. The table shows 100,000 to 150,000 clones, with roughly 80% occurring only once. The sequenced sample consisted of blood. These receptor sequences come from a person aged 18 to 70 in good health.

V and J are TRBV7-2 and TRBJ2-3; D call uncertain. The CDR3 length is 12 residues. Deletions cut 1 base from V and 7 bases from J, with 6 bases between. The germline CDR1 and CDR2 sequences are SGHTA and FQGNSA. CDR3 bases: TGTGCCAGCAGCTTAGAGAAGTATACGCAGTATTTT. This sequence encodes CASSLEKYTQYF. The full variable domain, with the rest looked up from reference TRBV7-2 and TRBJ2-3, is GAGVSQSPSNKVTEKGKDVELRCDPISGHTALYWYRQSLGQGLEFLIYFQGNSAPDKSGLPSDRFSAERTGGSVSTLTIQRTQQEDSAVYLCASSLEKYTQYFGPGTRLTVL.

V is TRBV6-5 and J is TRBJ2-7, with 8 positions matching TRBD1. Germline assignment: CDR1 MNHEY and CDR2 SVGAGI. V trimming: 1 base; J trimming: 3 bases; junction bases outside the gene matches: 5. This CDR3 contains 15 residues. CDR3 nucleotide sequence: TGTGCCAGCAGTTACTGGCCAGGGGGCATCTACGAGCAGTACTTC. Translating it yields CASSYWPGGIYEQYF.

Written as DNA, the CDR3 is TGTGCCAGCAGCCCTAGCGGCAGGGGAGGTACGCAGCCCCAGCATTTT. This encodes CASSPSGRGGTQPQHF. V is TRBV7-2 and J is TRBJ1-5; D might be TRBD1 (6 bases). This CDR3 comprises 16 residues. V was shortened by 5 bases and J by 7 bases, with 21 bases between the two germline ends. CDR1 and CDR2 (germline): SGHTA, FQGNSA.

The chain uses TRBV30 and TRBJ1-2; no clear D gene. This CDR3 comprises 12 residues. V lost 2 bases and J lost 4, with 8 bases in between. Germline V gene data show CDR1 as GTSNPN and CDR2 as SVGIG (reference sequence). CDR3 in DNA: TGTGCCTGGAGTCCCGACGGCTATGGCTACACCTTC. It codes for CAWSPDGYGYTF.

The count of this clone is one. This chain joins TRBV11-2 and TRBJ2-5; the D gene is possibly TRBD1 (7 bases). The germline V gene has CDR1 SGHAT and CDR2 FQNNGV. Trimming stripped 2 bases from V and 4 bases from J, with 8 bases between. This CDR3 region has 13 residues. CDR3: CASSLQGGETQYF. For the CDR3, the DNA is TGTGCCAGCAGCTTACAGGGGGGAGAGACCCAGTACTTC.

A note on this clone: Germline and junction disagree at one end, which may indicate a read error. J is TRBJ2-1 and V is TRBV10-3, with a tentative D call TRBD1 (5 bases). CDR3 length: 13 amino acids. The V gene's germline CDR1 is ENHRY and CDR2 SYGVKD. The CDR3 here is CAISEPPDNEQFF. The CDR3 DNA reads as TGTGCCATCAGTGAGCCCCCGGACAACGAGCAGTTCTTC.

The rearrangement joins TRBV7-9 to TRBJ1-6; the match to TRBD1 covers 10 bases. The CDR3 is 17 residues long. Germline values: CDR1 SEHNR, CDR2 FQNEAQ (reference sequence). The V segment lost 5 bases and the J segment 0 bases; nucleotides outside the gene matches: 4. CDR3 protein: CASSGDRGSSYNSPLHF. CDR3 in DNA: TGTGCCAGCAGCGGGGACAGGGGAAGCTCCTATAATTCACCCCTCCACTTT.

The rearrangement links TRBV6-6 to TRBJ1-1, with 8 bases identical to TRBD1. This CDR3 has 14 amino acids. Trimming removed 6 bases from V and 5 bases from J; junction bases left unmatched: 8. Germline CDR1 reads MNHNY; CDR2 reads SVGAGI (reference sequence). The CDR3 bases are TGTGCCAGCAGCTTCGACAGGGGTGGGACTGAAGCTTTCTTT. Translation: CASSFDRGGTEAFF.

The V gene is TRBV5-1, the J gene TRBJ2-1, with TRBD2 identical over 8 bases. This CDR3 is 15 amino acids long. V gave up 0 bases and J gave up 10 bases; unmatched junction bases: 9. CDR1 and CDR2 (germline): SGHRS, YFSETQ. CDR3 protein: CASSLAGTRDWEQFF. As DNA, the CDR3 is TGCGCCAGCAGCTTGGCCGGGACTAGGGATTGGGAGCAGTTCTTC.

This chain joins TRBV19 and TRBJ1-2; weak D call: TRBD1 (5 bases). The V gene's germline CDR1 is LNHDA and CDR2 SQIVND (reference sequence). V gave up 3 bases and J gave up 0 bases, with 14 bases separating them. The CDR3 has 16 amino acids. The CDR3 coding sequence is TGTGCCAGTAGTATCCAACAGGAGATAGCTAACTATGGCTACACCTTC. It is translated as CASSIQQEIANYGYTF.

The chain is built from TRBV5-1 and TRBJ1-1; D call uncertain. V lost 0 bases and J lost 0, with 9 bases in between. Looked up from germline, CDR1 is SGHRS and CDR2 is YFSETQ. The CDR3 has 15 residues. The CDR3 region has the DNA TGCGCCAGCAGCTTGGCTGCGGATTTGAACACTGAAGCTTTCTTT. Translated, it gives CASSLAADLNTEAFF. Looking up the rest from reference TRBV5-1 and TRBJ1-1 gives the full variable domain: KAGVTQTPRYLIKTRGQQVTLSCSPISGHRSVSWYQQTPGQGLQFLFEYFSETQRNKGNFPGRFSGRQFSNSRSEMNVSTLELGDSALYLCASSLAADLNTEAFFGQGTRLTVV.

This clone has just one count. The V gene is TRBV5-8, the J gene TRBJ1-4; no reliable D call. V lost 3 bases and J lost 7, with 10 bases in between. The germline CDR1 and CDR2 sequences are SGHTS and YDEGEE. The CDR3 covers 13 residues. This CDR3 is CASSSGLGEKLFF. DNA of the CDR3: TGTGCCAGCAGCTCCGGTCTTGGTGAAAAACTGTTTTTT. Using reference TRBV5-8 and TRBJ1-4 for the parts outside the CDR3, the full variable domain is EAGVTQSPTHLIKTRGQQATLRCSPISGHTSVYWYQQALGLGLQFLLWYDEGEERNRGNFPPRFSGRQFPNYSSELNVNALELEDSALYLCASSSGLGEKLFFGSGTQLSVL.

This chain uses TRBV27 with TRBJ1-1; D is undetermined. Germline values: CDR1 MNHEY, CDR2 SMNVEV (reference sequence). The CDR3 sequence is 13 residues long. Trimming left V 8 bases short and J 6 bases short, with 16 bases between. The CDR3 protein is CASGNSAVPEAFF. CDR3 DNA: TGTGCCAGCGGGAATAGTGCGGTACCTGAAGCTTTCTTT.

The rearrangement links TRBV4-3 to TRBJ1-5; D call uncertain. V was shortened by 0 bases and J by 10 bases, with 13 bases between the two germline ends. The CDR3 contains 14 residues. Germline V gives CDR1 LGHNA, CDR2 YSLEER. The CDR3 spells CASSQEAAGFPQHF. CDR3 sequence (DNA): TGCGCCAGCAGCCAAGAGGCTGCTGGATTCCCCCAGCATTTT.

The chain combines TRBV29-1 with TRBJ2-5; TRBD1 aligns across 10 bases. The CDR3 length is 14 residues. V lost 4 bases, J lost 5 bases, and 7 bases stayed unmatched. Per germline, CDR1 SQVTM and CDR2 ANQGSEA. This chain's CDR3 is CSVVRDRGSETQYF. The CDR3 bases are TGCAGCGTTGTAAGGGACAGGGGCTCGGAGACCCAGTACTTC.

The chain couples TRBV29-1 to TRBJ1-2, with 12 bases lining up with TRBD1. After removal of 5 bases from V and 7 bases from J, the junction contained 8 bases not matched to a gene. The CDR3 contains 14 residues. Germline V gene lookup returns CDR1 SQVTM and CDR2 ANQGSEA. The CDR3 nucleotides read TGCAGCGTTCCCGATCGGGACAGGGGGCCTGGCTACACCTTC. This translates into CSVPDRDRGPGYTF.

The chain recombines TRBV2 with TRBJ2-6; D is undetermined. Germline assignment: CDR1 SNHLY and CDR2 FYNNEI. With 4 bases removed from V and 0 bases from J, the gap between germline ends came to 4 bases. The CDR3 has 14 amino acids. The CDR3 DNA is TGTGCCAGCAGTGGGGACTCTGGGGCCAACGTCCTGACTTTC. Protein product: CASSGDSGANVLTF.

The chain links TRBV5-1 to TRBJ2-3, with TRBD2 matching 10 bases. V lost 6 bases and J lost 7; bases outside the gene matches: 14. The CDR3 sequence is 16 residues long. CDR1 is SGHRS, CDR2 YFSETQ, per germline. The CDR3 here is CASTPPQRGGSNTQYF. In DNA form, the CDR3 reads TGCGCCAGCACCCCTCCCCAGCGGGGGGGCTCGAATACGCAGTATTTT.

About this clone: A junction end diverges from the germline sequence, so it may reflect a read error. J is TRBJ1-1 and V is TRBV19, with a possible D match to TRBD1 (5 bases). Germline lookup yields CDR1 LNHDA and CDR2 SQIVND (reference sequence). CDR3 length: 13 residues. CDR3 residues: CASSISGVTEGFF. The CDR3 nucleotides read TGTGCCAGTAGTATCTCGGGGGTCACAGAAGGTTTCTTT. Full variable domain (rest looked up from reference TRBV19 and TRBJ1-1): DGGITQSPKYLFRKEGQNVTLSCEQNLNHDAMYWYRQDPGQGLRLIYYSQIVNDFQKGDIAEGYSVSREKKESFPLTVTSAQKNPTAFYLCASSISGVTEGFFGQGTRLTVV.